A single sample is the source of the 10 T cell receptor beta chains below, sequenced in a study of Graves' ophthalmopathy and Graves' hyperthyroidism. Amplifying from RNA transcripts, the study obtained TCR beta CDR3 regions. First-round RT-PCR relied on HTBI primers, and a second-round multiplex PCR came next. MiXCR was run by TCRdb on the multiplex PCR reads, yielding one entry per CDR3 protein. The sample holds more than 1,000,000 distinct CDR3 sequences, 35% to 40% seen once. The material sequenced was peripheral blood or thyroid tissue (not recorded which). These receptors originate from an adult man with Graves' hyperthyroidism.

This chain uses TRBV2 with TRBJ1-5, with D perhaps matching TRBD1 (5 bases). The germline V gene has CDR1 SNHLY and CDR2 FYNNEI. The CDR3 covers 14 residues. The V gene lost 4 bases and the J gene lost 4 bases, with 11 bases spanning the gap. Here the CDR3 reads CASSAAQGNQPQHF. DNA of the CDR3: TGTGCCAGCAGTGCAGCGCAGGGAAATCAGCCCCAGCATTTT. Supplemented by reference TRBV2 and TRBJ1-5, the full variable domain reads EPEVTQTPSHQVTQMGQEVILRCVPISNHLYFYWYRQILGQKVEFLVSFYNNEISEKSEIFDDQFSVERPDGSNFTLKIRSTKLEDSAMYFCASSAAQGNQPQHFGDGTRLSIL.

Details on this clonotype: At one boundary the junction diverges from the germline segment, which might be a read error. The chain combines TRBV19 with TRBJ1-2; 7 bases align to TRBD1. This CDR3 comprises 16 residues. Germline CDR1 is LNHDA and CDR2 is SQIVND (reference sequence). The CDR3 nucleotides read TGTGCCAGTAGGTCTTTTTTCGGGACAGATAACTATGACTACACCTTC. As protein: CASRSFFGTDNYDYTF. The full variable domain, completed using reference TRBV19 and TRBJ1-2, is DGGITQSPKYLFRKEGQNVTLSCEQNLNHDAMYWYRQDPGQGLRLIYYSQIVNDFQKGDIAEGYSVSREKKESFPLTVTSAQKNPTAFYLCASRSFFGTDNYDYTFGSGTRLTVV.

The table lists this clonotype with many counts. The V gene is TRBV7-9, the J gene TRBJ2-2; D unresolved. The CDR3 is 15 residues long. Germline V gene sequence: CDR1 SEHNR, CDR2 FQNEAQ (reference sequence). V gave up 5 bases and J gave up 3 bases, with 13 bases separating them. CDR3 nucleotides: TGTGCCAGCAGCCAAACCTCAAGTTACACCGGGGAGCTGTTTTTT. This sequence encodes CASSQTSSYTGELFF.

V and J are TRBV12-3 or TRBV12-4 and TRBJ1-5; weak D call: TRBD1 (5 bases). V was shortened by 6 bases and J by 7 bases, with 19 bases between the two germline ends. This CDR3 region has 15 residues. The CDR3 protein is CASSSNSGGVQPQHF. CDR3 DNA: TGTGCCAGCAGCTCCAACTCGGGGGGGGTCCAGCCCCAGCATTTT.

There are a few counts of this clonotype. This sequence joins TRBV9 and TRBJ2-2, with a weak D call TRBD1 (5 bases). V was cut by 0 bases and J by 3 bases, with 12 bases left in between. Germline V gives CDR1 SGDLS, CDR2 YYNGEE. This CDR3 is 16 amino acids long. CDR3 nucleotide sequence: TGTGCCAGCAGCGTAGCCAGGGCGGCTTACACCGGGGAGCTGTTTTTT. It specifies CASSVARAAYTGELFF.

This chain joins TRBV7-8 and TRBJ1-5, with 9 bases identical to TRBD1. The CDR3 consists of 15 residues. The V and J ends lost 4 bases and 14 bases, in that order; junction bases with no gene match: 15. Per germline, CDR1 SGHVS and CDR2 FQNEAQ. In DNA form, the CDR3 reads TGTGCCAGCAGCTGGGGGGGCCGGGACAGGGTGTACGAGCATTTT. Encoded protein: CASSWGGRDRVYEHF. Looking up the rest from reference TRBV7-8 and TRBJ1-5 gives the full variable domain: GAGVSQSPRYKVAKRGQDVALRCDPISGHVSLFWYQQALGQGPEFLTYFQNEAQLDKSGLPSDRFFAERPEGSVSTLKIQRTQQEDSAVYLCASSWGGRDRVYEHFGDGTRLSIL.

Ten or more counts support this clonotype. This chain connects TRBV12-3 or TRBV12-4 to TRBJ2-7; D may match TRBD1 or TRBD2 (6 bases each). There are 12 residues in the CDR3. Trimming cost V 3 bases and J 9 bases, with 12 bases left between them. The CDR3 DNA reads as TGTGCCAGCAGTTTTGAGGGGGGCGGGCAGTACTTC. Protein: CASSFEGGGQYF.

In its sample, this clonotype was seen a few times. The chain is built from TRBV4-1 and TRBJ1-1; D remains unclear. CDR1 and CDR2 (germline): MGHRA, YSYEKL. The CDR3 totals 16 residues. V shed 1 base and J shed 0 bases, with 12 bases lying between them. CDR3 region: CASSQAYGVMNTEAFF. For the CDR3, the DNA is TGCGCCAGCAGCCAAGCTTACGGGGTCATGAACACTGAAGCTTTCTTT.

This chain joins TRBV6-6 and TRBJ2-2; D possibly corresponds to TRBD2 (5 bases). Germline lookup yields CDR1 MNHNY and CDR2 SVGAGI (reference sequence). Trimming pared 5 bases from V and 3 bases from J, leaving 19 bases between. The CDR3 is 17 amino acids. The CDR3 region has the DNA TGTGCCAGCAGTGAAGGGAGTAGGACGAGGTACACCGGGGAGCTGTTTTTT. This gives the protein CASSEGSRTRYTGELFF.

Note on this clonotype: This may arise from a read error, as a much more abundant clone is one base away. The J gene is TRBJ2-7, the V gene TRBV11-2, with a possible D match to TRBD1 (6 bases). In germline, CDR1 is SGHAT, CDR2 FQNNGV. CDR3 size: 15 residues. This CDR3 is CASSQEAGASYEQHF. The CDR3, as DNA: TGTGCCAGCAGCCAAGAAGCAGGGGCCTCCTACGAGCAGCACTTC.